This T cell receptor (beta chain) was documented in a study of human CD8 memory T cell subsets. Study-level results: This study sequenced T cell receptor beta chains alone. Chao1 estimates hinted that stem-like memory T cells outstripped precursor exhausted T cells in diversity. The stem-like memory T cell repertoire shared very little with the precursor exhausted T cell repertoire.

Comments on this clonotype: The antigen is unknown.

Preparation of the TCR beta libraries relied on UMI-labeled 5' RACE. TCRdb re-called the 5' RACE reads, yielding one record per CDR3 amino acid sequence without DNA. Here the sample table reports about 10,000 distinct CDR3 sequences. Germline-derived CDR1 and CDR2 are SQVTM and ANQGSEA. The CDR3 totals 17 residues. This receptor was taken from a human donor in good health. The chain uses TRBV29-1 and TRBJ1-1; the D call from TCRdb, TRBD1, cannot be confirmed without DNA. The specimen sequenced was CD8+ T cells from PBMCs. The CDR3 region is CSVDYPRQGEGRTEAFF.